The source of this T cell receptor (beta chain) is a study of blood T cell repertoires in COVID-19. About the study: The United States, Italy and Spain supplied acute and convalescent COVID-19 samples. From T cells, B-cell-depleted T cells, or PBMCs came the material, which was cDNA or gDNA.

Recruited during active infection, patients (from Seattle) were subsequently followed longitudinally. In the original workflow: Amplified reference gene primers provided the basis for estimating nucleated cell counts. The data were produced by immunoSEQ multiplex PCR, yet TCRdb's version contains in-frame clones alone and is incomplete. The V and J calls and clone size were taken over from that table, and D and trimming were inferred from the DNA. The data contain some 500,000 clones, about 89% of them singletons. The CDR3 runs 14 residues. Germline values: CDR1 ENHRY, CDR2 SYGVKD. V lost 6 bases, J lost 8 bases, and 17 bases lay in between.

The sample was peripheral blood. The V and J genes are TRBV10-3 and TRBJ1-3; perhaps TRBD1 as D (6 bases). The clonotype comes from a woman aged 45-65 years with COVID-19, enrolled during active disease. The CDR3 sequence is CAIRSDRIGDTIYF. CDR3 DNA: TGTGCCATCAGATCAGACAGGATCGGAGACACCATATATTTT.